This note documents a single TCR beta chain sequence. An end of the junction differs from the germline gene, which may be a read error. Cells designated naive CD8 were CD45RO-negative and were positively selected for CCR7, with terminally differentiated effector memory CD45RA+ cells excluded. This record belongs to a study of shared clonotypes between healthy human individuals. Sequencing was performed with immunoSEQ multiplex PCR; in TCRdb, only in-frame clones are kept and a portion is missing. The table records 1.5 million to 2.5 million clones, about 95% of them present only once. The CDR3 is 13 residues long. In germline, CDR1 is MNHEY, CDR2 SVGAGI.

The sequenced sample consisted of naive CD8+ T cells sorted from blood. This receptor was taken from a man aged 18 to 29 in good health. The genes are TRBV6-5 and TRBJ1-1; 9 bases align to TRBD1. The CDR3: CASTRDRDTEAFF. The CDR3 bases are TGTGCCAGTACACGGGACAGGGACACCGAAGCTTTCTTT.